This TCR beta chain is from a study of blood T cell repertoires in COVID-19. Study overall: The origin of the acute and convalescent COVID-19 samples was the United States, Italy and Spain. PBMCs, B-cell-depleted T cells, or T cells provided the cDNA or gDNA that made up the material.

Sequenced by immunoSEQ multiplex PCR; TCRdb stores in-frame clones only, minus some. Of 280,000 or so clones listed, about 89% are singletons. The CDR3 sequence is 18 residues long. V was clipped by 3 bases and J by 4 bases; unmatched bases: 5. From germline, CDR1 is LGHNA and CDR2 YNFKEQ. The clonotype was recovered from a woman aged 55-69 years with acute or convalescent COVID-19. The source material was peripheral blood. V usage is TRBV4-2 and J usage is TRBJ2-2; 16 bases align to TRBD2. CDR3 in amino acids: CASSQGLAGGPGTGELFF. The CDR3 DNA follows: TGTGCCAGCAGCCAGGGACTAGCGGGAGGGCCGGGCACCGGGGAGCTGTTTTTT.